A single sample gave rise to the 16 T cell receptor beta chains below, sequenced in a study of human T cells and chemical hapten exposure. Unique molecular identifiers were affixed to discrete cDNA molecules within the library. MiXCR, run by TCRdb on the reads, gives a single entry per CDR3 protein. The sample contains more than 100,000 distinct CDR3 sequences, approximately 9.3% of which appear only once. Sequencing started from total RNA isolated from unfractionated whole blood. Sample: whole blood. The receptor source for this set is a human donor in good health. Some clones in this sample may be carry-over from other donors' samples.

This chain joins TRBV6-6 and TRBJ1-3; 7 bases are shared with TRBD1. This CDR3 spans 20 amino acids. The V segment lost 2 bases and the J segment 0 bases; nucleotides outside the gene matches: 16. Germline CDR1 reads MNHNY; CDR2 reads SVGAGI (reference sequence). The CDR3 region is CASSYHPGQITLFSGNTIYF. The CDR3, as DNA: TGTGCCAGCAGTTACCACCCGGGACAGATCACCCTCTTCTCTGGAAACACCATATATTTT.

This clonotype turned up a few times. The genes are TRBV18 and TRBJ2-5, with 7 bases that match TRBD1. V lost 4 bases and J lost 5; bases outside the gene matches: 10. Per germline, CDR1 KGHSH and CDR2 LQKENI. The CDR3 is 15 residues long. This CDR3 is CASSQRQGSEETQYF. The CDR3, as DNA: TGTGCCAGCTCACAGCGACAGGGATCGGAGGAGACCCAGTACTTC. Variable domain in full (rest from reference TRBV18 and TRBJ2-5): NAGVMQNPRHLVRRRGQEARLRCSPMKGHSHVYWYRQLPEEGLKFMVYLQKENIIDESGMPKERFSAEFPKEGPSILRIQQVVRGDSAAYFCASSQRQGSEETQYFGPGTRLLVL.

The chain has TRBV19 and TRBJ2-3; TRBD1 aligns across 8 bases. The CDR3 contains 17 residues. Unmatched junction bases numbered 10, after V lost 5 bases and J lost 0 bases. From germline, CDR1 is LNHDA and CDR2 SQIVND (reference sequence). In DNA, the CDR3 is TGTGCCAGTAGTCCCGCGGACAGGGTGTGGAGCACAGATACGCAGTATTTT. It yields the protein CASSPADRVWSTDTQYF.

The genes are TRBV5-1 and TRBJ2-1, with 9 bases identical to TRBD1. Germline CDR1 is SGHRS and CDR2 is YFSETQ. This CDR3 is built from 15 residues. Germline trimming cut 0 bases from V and 4 bases from J; bases unmatched to any gene: 2. Written as DNA, the CDR3 is TGCGCCAGCAGCTTGGATGGGACAGGGTACAATGAGCAGTTCTTC. Translating it yields CASSLDGTGYNEQFF.

The table lists this clonotype with a few counts. The chain is built from TRBV27 and TRBJ2-5; TRBD1 aligns across 8 bases. V shed 3 bases, J shed 6 bases, and the junction held 9 bases outside the gene matches. The V gene's germline CDR1 is MNHEY and CDR2 SMNVEV (reference sequence). This CDR3 has 15 residues. DNA for the CDR3: TGTGCCAGCAGTTTCGACAGGGGCCAGAGGAAGACCCAGTACTTC. It encodes CASSFDRGQRKTQYF.

This clonotype showed up many times. This chain uses TRBV20-1 with TRBJ1-3; possibly TRBD1 for D (6 bases). The CDR3 contains 14 residues. CDR1 DFQATT and CDR2 SNEGSKA come from the germline V gene (reference sequence). Trimming cost V 1 base and J 8 bases, with 15 bases left between them. In nucleotides, the CDR3 is TGCAGTGCTAGAGTGGGGGGCGAGGGAGACACCATATATTTT. Residues: CSARVGGEGDTIYF.

There are many counts of this clonotype. V and J are TRBV12-5 and TRBJ1-2, with a weak D call TRBD1 (5 bases). V was cut by 5 bases and J by 4 bases, with 11 bases left in between. CDR1 is LGHNT and CDR2 is FRNRAP in the germline V gene. The CDR3 is 13 residues long. This CDR3 reads CASGGGTVYGYTF. The CDR3 coding sequence is TGTGCTAGTGGTGGCGGGACGGTCTATGGCTACACCTTC.

This clonotype was recorded at least ten times. The rearrangement uses TRBV15 and TRBJ2-7; D is perhaps TRBD1 (5 bases). Trimming removed 0 bases at V and 4 bases at J, with 10 bases between. CDR3 length equals 14 residues. From germline, CDR1 is LNHNV and CDR2 YYDKDF (reference sequence). The chain's CDR3 is CATSREQAGYEQYF. The CDR3, as DNA: TGTGCCACCAGCAGAGAGCAAGCAGGGTACGAGCAGTACTTC.

V usage is TRBV29-1 and J usage is TRBJ1-1; D is perhaps TRBD1 (6 bases). Per germline, CDR1 SQVTM and CDR2 ANQGSEA. With 4 bases removed from V and 4 bases from J, the gap between germline ends came to 19 bases. CDR3 size: 15 residues. Here the CDR3 reads CSVGGGARRITEAFF. The DNA for the CDR3 is TGCAGCGTTGGGGGGGGGGCCCGGCGGATCACTGAAGCTTTCTTT.

The chain carries TRBV7-9 and TRBJ2-3; D could derive from TRBD1 or TRBD2 (5 bases each). V dropped 5 bases and J dropped 0 bases, with 18 bases sitting between them. The CDR3 covers 17 residues. The germline V gene encodes CDR1 SEHNR and CDR2 FQNEAQ (reference sequence). As DNA, the CDR3 is TGTGCCAGCAGCCCACCGGGCGGGCAGGGAAGCACAGATACGCAGTATTTT. Its protein is CASSPPGGQGSTDTQYF.

This clonotype was seen a handful of times. The chain carries TRBV7-8 and TRBJ2-6; 11 positions agree with TRBD1. The junction had 9 bases not matched to a gene; V was cut back by 3 bases and J by 2 bases. The CDR3 is 19 amino acids. The germline gives CDR1 SGHVS, CDR2 FQNEAQ. CDR3 DNA: TGTGCCAGCAGCTTGGTCCCCCCGGGACAGGGGGCTGGGGCCAACGTCCTGACTTTC. It is translated as CASSLVPPGQGAGANVLTF.

This clonotype has a handful of counts. J is TRBJ2-1 and V is TRBV9, with 10 positions matching TRBD2. After removal of 2 bases from V and 8 bases from J, the junction contained 10 bases not matched to a gene. The CDR3 totals 16 residues. CDR1 and CDR2 from the germline V gene are SGDLS and YYNGEE. The CDR3 region has the DNA TGTGCCAGCAGCGTGACCCCGGGACTAGCGACCCATGAGCAGTTCTTC. Translated, it gives CASSVTPGLATHEQFF.

This clonotype was seen many times. The chain links TRBV5-4 to TRBJ2-3, with 7 bases identical to TRBD2. Trimming removed 7 bases from V and 2 bases from J; junction bases left unmatched: 7. Germline-derived CDR1 and CDR2 are SGHNT and YYREEE (reference sequence). The CDR3 has 14 residues. CDR3 sequence reads: CASSSSGNTDTQYF. CDR3 coding DNA: TGTGCCAGCTCGTCTAGCGGAAACACAGATACGCAGTATTTT.

This clonotype was seen a handful of times. V and J are TRBV20-1 and TRBJ1-6; 8 nucleotides agree with TRBD1. Germline values: CDR1 DFQATT, CDR2 SNEGSKA (reference sequence). V gave up 1 base and J gave up 6 bases; unmatched junction bases: 17. The CDR3 covers 19 residues. As DNA, the CDR3 is TGCAGTGCTAGAGGTTCCGGGACAGGTGAACTTATTAGTAATTCACCCCTCCACTTT. It codes for CSARGSGTGELISNSPLHF.

The V gene is TRBV25-1, the J gene TRBJ2-5; no definite D call. The V end lost 1 base, the J end lost 9 bases, and 9 bases lay between the germline ends. The CDR3 spans 12 residues. Per the germline V gene, CDR1 is MGHDK and CDR2 is SYGVNS. CDR3 coding DNA: TGTGCCAGCAGTGAATCGACGCACTCCCAGTACTTC. Protein: CASSESTHSQYF.

This clonotype was detected a few times. The chain recombines TRBV15 with TRBJ1-5; maybe TRBD1 (6 bases). Germline CDR1 reads LNHNV; CDR2 reads YYDKDF (reference sequence). CDR3 length: 16 residues. With 2 bases removed from V and 3 bases from J, the gap between germline ends came to 14 bases. The DNA for the CDR3 is TGTGCCACCAGCAGACCAGGGGATGTTGACAATCAGCCCCAGCATTTT. Protein sequence: CATSRPGDVDNQPQHF.